The clone carrying this T cell receptor (beta chain) was picked up a small number of times. CDR3 length equals 15 residues. With 7 bases removed from V and 1 base from J, the gap between germline ends came to 18 bases. Per germline, CDR1 SQVTM and CDR2 ANQGSEA. This record belongs to a study of blood T cells in healthy people across ages. For the second PCR, which ran for 7 to 11 cycles, a sample-barcoded 5' primer and a J-beta primer mix were used. TCRdb passed the 5' RACE reads through MiXCR, listing each CDR3 protein once. The sample gives about 1 million distinct CDR3 sequences, under 55% of which show up once; 18% is in the top ten.

The J gene is TRBJ2-3, the V gene TRBV29-1; D call uncertain. The sample consisted of blood. The receptor was isolated from a woman in her sixties in good health. The CDR3 is CSGFLGSEGTDTQYF. In DNA form, the CDR3 reads TGCAGCGGCTTCCTTGGGTCTGAGGGCACAGATACGCAGTATTTT.